The 13 T cell receptor beta chains below come from one sample, sequenced in a study of blood T cell repertoires in COVID-19. The method was immunoSEQ multiplex PCR; TCRdb's version includes in-frame clones alone and lacks a portion of them. Seen here are about 260,000 clones, nearly 90% observed once, and the top ten hold approximately 0.7%. Source material: peripheral blood. Source of these receptors: a human donor in a cohort sampled during active COVID-19.

The chain combines TRBV5-4 with TRBJ2-2; TRBD2 might be the D (5 bases). Germline V lookup: CDR1 SGHNT, CDR2 YYREEE (reference sequence). V dropped 0 bases and J dropped 6 bases, with 15 bases sitting between them. The CDR3 contains 16 residues. CDR3 nucleotide sequence: TGTGCCAGCAGCTTGGACGGGGAAGGGAATCCCGGGGAGCTGTTTTTT. Translation gives CASSLDGEGNPGELFF.

The chain joins TRBV7-8 to TRBJ2-1, with 8 bases aligning to TRBD2. The CDR3 consists of 17 residues. Germline V gene lookup returns CDR1 SGHVS and CDR2 FQNEAQ. Germline trimming cut 3 bases from V and 2 bases from J; bases unmatched to any gene: 9. The CDR3 DNA is TGTGCCAGCAGCTTCCCGCTAGCGGGTGGCACCTACAATGAGCAGTTCTTC. This codes for CASSFPLAGGTYNEQFF.

This clone has a handful of counts. This chain links TRBV30 with TRBJ1-5; perhaps TRBD1 as D (6 bases). The CDR3 contains 14 residues. Per the germline V gene, CDR1 is GTSNPN and CDR2 is SVGIG (reference sequence). Trimming took off 2 bases at V and 5 bases at J, with 13 bases between the two ends. The CDR3 spells CAWSTRQGYQPQHF. The CDR3 DNA follows: TGTGCCTGGAGTACGCGCCAGGGGTATCAGCCCCAGCATTTT.

The CDR3 nucleotides read TGTGCCAGCAGCAAAGGGACTAGCCAAGAGACCCAGTACTTC. Protein sequence: CASSKGTSQETQYF. The J gene is TRBJ2-5, the V gene TRBV11-3; 8 positions match TRBD2. After removal of 5 bases from V and 1 base from J, the junction contained 3 bases not matched to a gene. This CDR3 contains 14 residues. CDR1 is SGHNT and CDR2 is YENEEA in the germline V gene. Supplemented by reference TRBV11-3 and TRBJ2-5, the full variable domain reads EAGVVQSPRYKIIEKKQPVAFWCNPISGHNTLYWYLQNLGQGPELLIRYENEEAVDDSQLPKDRFSAERLKGVDSTLKIQPAELGDSAVYLCASSKGTSQETQYFGPGTRLLVL.

This sequence joins TRBV28 and TRBJ1-1; 7 bases line up with TRBD1. The CDR3 is 13 amino acids. Germline loops: CDR1 MDHEN, CDR2 SYDVKM. The V segment lost 7 bases and the J segment 4 bases; nucleotides outside the gene matches: 6. The CDR3 reads CASKGDRATEAFF. CDR3 DNA sequence: TGTGCCAGCAAGGGCGACAGGGCCACTGAAGCTTTCTTT.

The gene calls are TRBV9 and TRBJ1-2; no clear D gene. This CDR3 contains 13 residues. V lost 1 base to trimming and J lost 2 bases, with 6 bases between them. Germline CDR1 reads SGDLS; CDR2 reads YYNGEE. The CDR3: CASSVRENYGYTF. The CDR3 bases are TGTGCCAGCAGCGTACGGGAGAACTATGGCTACACCTTC.

The chain is built from TRBV6-6 and TRBJ1-4, with D possibly matching TRBD1 (5 bases). Trimming left V 6 bases short and J 0 bases short, with 8 bases between. Germline V CDR1 and CDR2: MNHNY, SVGAGI (reference sequence). CDR3 length: 14 residues. For the CDR3, the DNA is TGTGCCAGCAGAGACAGAGCAACTAATGAAAAACTGTTTTTT. This sequence encodes CASRDRATNEKLFF.

The count of this clone is one. The chain employs TRBV12-3 or TRBV12-4 and TRBJ1-6; 12 bases fit TRBD1. The CDR3 length is 13 residues. The junction had 1 base not matched to a gene; V was cut back by 6 bases and J by 10 bases. As DNA, the CDR3 is TGTGCCAGCAGGGGACAGGGGGCATCACCCCTCCACTTT. Translating gives CASRGQGASPLHF.

The chain is built from TRBV3-1 (or the pseudogene TRBV3-2) and TRBJ2-7; 9 nucleotides align to TRBD2. This CDR3 has 19 amino acids. Germline CDR1 reads LGHDT; CDR2 reads YNNKEL (reference sequence). After removal of 2 bases from V and 2 bases from J, the junction contained 16 bases not matched to a gene. CDR3 protein: CASSQIQGLASLIPYEQYF. In DNA form, the CDR3 reads TGTGCCAGCAGCCAAATTCAGGGACTAGCTTCACTAATACCCTACGAGCAGTACTTC.

This clone has more than one count but fewer than ten. This chain uses TRBV10-1 with TRBJ1-6; no clear D gene. V lost 2 bases and J 8 bases, leaving 10 bases between the germline ends. The germline gives CDR1 WNHNN, CDR2 SYGVQD (reference sequence). The CDR3 covers 14 residues. The CDR3 DNA follows: TGCGCCAGCAGTGAGAGAAGGAGGTATTCACCCCTCCACTTT. Translating it yields CASSERRRYSPLHF.

The J gene is TRBJ2-2, the V gene TRBV5-1; D is possibly TRBD1 (6 bases). CDR1 SGHRS and CDR2 YFSETQ come from the germline V gene. Trimming left V 3 bases short and J 3 bases short, with 12 bases between. The CDR3 is 15 residues long. CDR3 sequence (DNA): TGCGCCAGCAGCTACAGGGTCGTCGACACCGGGGAGCTGTTTTTT. This encodes CASSYRVVDTGELFF.

The chain carries TRBV12-5 and TRBJ1-1, with unresolved D. This CDR3 has 12 residues. The germline V and J ends were trimmed by 0 bases and 7 bases, with 6 bases remaining between them. Germline CDR1 is LGHNT and CDR2 is FRNRAP. The CDR3 here is CASGLVGVEAFF. Here the CDR3 DNA reads TGTGCTAGTGGTTTGGTCGGGGTTGAAGCTTTCTTT.

The gene calls are TRBV7-2 and TRBJ2-3, with 7 bases aligning to TRBD2. Trimming at V came to 0 bases and at J to 0 bases, leaving 3 bases not matched to a gene. The CDR3 contains 16 residues. Germline values: CDR1 SGHTA, CDR2 FQGNSA. The CDR3 bases are TGTGCCAGCAGCTTAGCGCTAGCGGCGAGCACAGATACGCAGTATTTT. Translating it yields CASSLALAASTDTQYF.